Each of the 15 T cell receptor beta chains below was sequenced from the same sample in a study of beta chain features in type 1 diabetes. Every isolated RNA sample was fully reverse transcribed, so sequencing captured expressed TCRB transcripts. Profiling relied on immunoSEQ multiplex PCR, and the TCRdb table lists in-frame clones only, not all of them. The table shows some 900,000 clones, with 15% to 20% occurring only once. Material for sequencing was naive CD4+ T cells from blood. The receptor source for this set is a woman under 30 in good health.

This chain uses TRBV7-8 with TRBJ2-1, with D perhaps being TRBD1 or TRBD2 (5 bases each). The V and J ends lost 5 bases and 4 bases respectively, with 21 bases between them. From germline, CDR1 is SGHVS and CDR2 FQNEAQ. The CDR3 spans 17 residues. CDR3 residues: CASSTPRGGRQYNEQFF. CDR3 nucleotide sequence: TGTGCCAGCAGCACCCCCCGCGGCGGGCGACAGTACAATGAGCAGTTCTTC.

The chain recombines TRBV28 with TRBJ2-1, with D possibly being TRBD2 (5 bases). CDR1 and CDR2 from the germline V gene are MDHEN and SYDVKM. There are 15 residues in the CDR3. V was trimmed by 3 bases and J by 6 bases, leaving 15 bases between them. The chain's CDR3 is CASSFSRSRGNEQFF. The CDR3 bases are TGTGCCAGCAGTTTTTCCCGGAGTCGGGGCAATGAGCAGTTCTTC.

This clone was recorded once. The chain's CDR3 is CASSFETAGELFF. For the CDR3, the DNA is TGTGCCAGCAGCTTCGAAACCGCCGGGGAGCTGTTTTTT. This chain links TRBV7-8 with TRBJ2-2; D gene ambiguous. Germline V lookup: CDR1 SGHVS, CDR2 FQNEAQ. V was cut by 3 bases and J by 6 bases, with 8 bases left in between. The CDR3 is made up of 13 amino acids.

This clone was detected once. The chain carries TRBV6-5 and TRBJ1-4; D remains ambiguous. The CDR3 length is 16 residues. The V end lost 0 bases, the J end lost 8 bases, and 16 bases lay between the germline ends. CDR1 is MNHEY and CDR2 is SVGAGI in the germline V gene. CDR3 sequence reads: CASSYSSGYGQEKLFF. The CDR3, as DNA: TGTGCCAGCAGTTACTCGTCTGGGTATGGTCAGGAAAAACTGTTTTTT.

The V and J genes are TRBV27 and TRBJ1-5; D not resolved. The germline gives CDR1 MNHEY, CDR2 SMNVEV (reference sequence). With 4 bases removed from V and 6 bases from J, the gap between germline ends came to 10 bases. This CDR3 has 13 amino acids. CDR3 in amino acids: CASSYSGFQPQHF. In DNA form, the CDR3 reads TGTGCCAGCAGTTATTCGGGATTTCAGCCCCAGCATTTT.

The genes are TRBV7-9 and TRBJ2-5; a weak D match, TRBD1 (5 bases). V lost 2 bases and J 2 bases, leaving 12 bases between the germline ends. CDR1 SEHNR and CDR2 FQNEAQ come from the germline V gene (reference sequence). This CDR3 spans 15 amino acids. CDR3 sequence: CASSLRGIDQETQYF. The CDR3 DNA follows: TGTGCCAGCAGCTTAAGGGGAATCGATCAAGAGACCCAGTACTTC.

The chain combines TRBV6-1 with TRBJ2-3; the D is unclear. The CDR3 extends over 14 amino acids. Germline V gene data show CDR1 as MNHNS and CDR2 as SASEGT. Trimming cost V 1 base and J 0 bases, with 5 bases left between them. In DNA form, the CDR3 reads TGTGCCAGCAGTGAAGAGGTTAGCACAGATACGCAGTATTTT. As protein: CASSEEVSTDTQYF.

The chain carries TRBV7-8 and TRBJ2-7; TRBD1 or TRBD2 may be the D gene (6 bases each). CDR3 length: 16 residues. Trimming took off 4 bases at V and 0 bases at J, with 16 bases between the two ends. Germline V CDR1 and CDR2: SGHVS, FQNEAQ. The CDR3 here is CASSSTTGAGSYEQYF. The DNA for the CDR3 is TGTGCCAGCAGCTCAACAACGGGGGCCGGCTCCTACGAGCAGTACTTC. Full variable domain (remainder filled in from reference TRBV7-8 and TRBJ2-7): GAGVSQSPRYKVAKRGQDVALRCDPISGHVSLFWYQQALGQGPEFLTYFQNEAQLDKSGLPSDRFFAERPEGSVSTLKIQRTQQEDSAVYLCASSSTTGAGSYEQYFGPGTRLTVT.

This clone was recorded a few times. One end of the junction varies from germline; a read error may be responsible. The chain recombines TRBV5-8 with TRBJ2-7; unclear D gene. The CDR3 consists of 11 residues. CDR1 is SGHTS, CDR2 YDEGEE, per germline. The CDR3 coding sequence is TGTGCCAGCAGACAGATAGCACCAGTACTCTTC. It codes for CASRQIAPVLF.

The chain joins TRBV6-5 to TRBJ1-1; 9 positions agree with TRBD1. V trimming: 6 bases; J trimming: 5 bases; junction bases outside the gene matches: 10. The CDR3 length is 15 residues. CDR1 is MNHEY, CDR2 SVGAGI, per germline. The CDR3 loop reads CASSLIQGARTEAFF. DNA of the CDR3: TGTGCCAGCAGCCTAATACAGGGGGCTAGGACTGAAGCTTTCTTT.

This clone came up a few times. This sequence joins TRBV11-2 and TRBJ2-7; D is undetermined. V was clipped by 7 bases and J by 7 bases, with 23 bases between them. Germline V gives CDR1 SGHAT, CDR2 FQNNGV. The CDR3 loop spans 15 amino acids. The CDR3: CASTQGLGPTREQYF. The CDR3 DNA reads as TGTGCCAGCACACAAGGTTTGGGCCCCACCCGGGAGCAGTACTTC.

This clone was observed a few times. The rearrangement uses TRBV9 and TRBJ2-5; maybe TRBD2 (5 bases). Germline V gene lookup returns CDR1 SGDLS and CDR2 YYNGEE. CDR3 size: 15 residues. V lost 2 bases, J lost 2 bases, and 13 bases lay in between. Written as DNA, the CDR3 is TGTGCCAGCAGCGTGGGGAGTGGGCATCAAGAGACCCAGTACTTC. The encoded protein is CASSVGSGHQETQYF.

The rearrangement uses TRBV7-2 and TRBJ2-1; a possible D gene is TRBD2 (6 bases). V lost 5 bases and J 7 bases, leaving 15 bases between the germline ends. In germline, CDR1 is SGHTA, CDR2 FQGNSA. CDR3 length: 14 residues. The DNA for the CDR3 is TGTGCCAGCAGCCAAGATCGGGGGACTAATGAGCAGTTCTTC. Its translation is CASSQDRGTNEQFF.

The V call is TRBV4-3, the J call TRBJ2-7; D is perhaps TRBD1 (6 bases). Trimming pared 0 bases from V and 3 bases from J, leaving 12 bases between. This CDR3 has 15 amino acids. Germline V gene sequence: CDR1 LGHNA, CDR2 YSLEER. In DNA form, the CDR3 reads TGCGCCAGCAGCCAAGACTTCAAGACAGGCTACGAGCAGTACTTC. Translated, it gives CASSQDFKTGYEQYF.

This clone was seen only a few times. V usage is TRBV5-6 and J usage is TRBJ2-3, with 10 bases matching TRBD1. The trim removed 4 bases at V and 5 bases at J, leaving 10 bases unmatched. The length of the CDR3 is 16 residues. Looked up from germline, CDR1 is SGHDT and CDR2 is YYEEEE. CDR3 loop: CASSGTTGTGVDTQYF. The CDR3 DNA sequence: TGTGCCAGCAGCGGGACCACCGGGACAGGGGTAGATACGCAGTATTTT.